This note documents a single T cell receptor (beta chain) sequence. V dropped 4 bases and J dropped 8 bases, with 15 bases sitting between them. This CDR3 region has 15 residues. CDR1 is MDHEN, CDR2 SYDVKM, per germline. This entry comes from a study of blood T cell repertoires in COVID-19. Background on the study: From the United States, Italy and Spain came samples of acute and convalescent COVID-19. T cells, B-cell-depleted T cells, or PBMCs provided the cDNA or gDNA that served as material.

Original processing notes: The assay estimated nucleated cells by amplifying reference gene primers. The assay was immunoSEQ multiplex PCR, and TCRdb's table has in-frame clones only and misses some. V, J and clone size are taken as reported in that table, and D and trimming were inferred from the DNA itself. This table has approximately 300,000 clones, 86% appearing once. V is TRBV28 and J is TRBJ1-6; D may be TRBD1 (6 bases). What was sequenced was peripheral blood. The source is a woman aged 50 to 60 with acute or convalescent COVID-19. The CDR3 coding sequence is TGTGCCAGCAGTTCCCTATTGGGGGCCCATTCACCCCTCCACTTT. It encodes CASSSLLGAHSPLHF. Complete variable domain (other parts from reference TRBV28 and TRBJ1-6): DVKVTQSSRYLVKRTGEKVFLECVQDMDHENMFWYRQDPGLGLRLIYFSYDVKMKEKGDIPEGYSVSREKKERFSLILESASTNQTSMYLCASSSLLGAHSPLHFGNGTRLTVT.